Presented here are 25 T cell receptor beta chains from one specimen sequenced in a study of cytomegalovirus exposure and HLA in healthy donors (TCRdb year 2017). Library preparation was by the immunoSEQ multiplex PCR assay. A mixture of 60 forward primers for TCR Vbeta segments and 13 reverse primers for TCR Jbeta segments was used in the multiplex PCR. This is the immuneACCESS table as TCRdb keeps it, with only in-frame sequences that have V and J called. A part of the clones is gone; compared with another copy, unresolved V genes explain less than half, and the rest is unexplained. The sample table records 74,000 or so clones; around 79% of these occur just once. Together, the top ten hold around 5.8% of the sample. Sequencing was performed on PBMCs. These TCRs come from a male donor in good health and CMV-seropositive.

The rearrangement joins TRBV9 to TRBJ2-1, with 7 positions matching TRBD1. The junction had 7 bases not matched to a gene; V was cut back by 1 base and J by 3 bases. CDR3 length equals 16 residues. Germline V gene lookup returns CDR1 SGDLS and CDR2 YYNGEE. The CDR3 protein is CASSVYLAGGYNEQFF. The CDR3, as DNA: TGTGCCAGCAGCGTATACTTAGCAGGGGGCTACAATGAGCAGTTCTTC.

DNA of the CDR3: TGTGCCAGCAGCGTAACGACAGGGTTGGACTATGGCTACACCTTC. Its translation: CASSVTTGLDYGYTF. This rearrangement joins TRBV9 to TRBJ1-2; TRBD1 agrees at 7 bases. Germline V gene sequence: CDR1 SGDLS, CDR2 YYNGEE. This CDR3 contains 15 residues. V shed 1 base and J 3 bases; nucleotides not matched to a gene: 6.

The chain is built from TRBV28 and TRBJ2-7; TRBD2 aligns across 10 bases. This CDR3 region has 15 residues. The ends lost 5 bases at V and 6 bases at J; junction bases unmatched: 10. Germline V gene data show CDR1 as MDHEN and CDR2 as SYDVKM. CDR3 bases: TGTGCCAGCAGTGCCCCTACGGGACTAGCGTGCGAGCAGTACTTC. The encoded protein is CASSAPTGLACEQYF.

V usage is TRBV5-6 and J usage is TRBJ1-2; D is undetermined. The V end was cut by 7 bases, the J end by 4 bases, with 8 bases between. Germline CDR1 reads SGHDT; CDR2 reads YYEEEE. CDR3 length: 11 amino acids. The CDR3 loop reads CASGLGYGYTF. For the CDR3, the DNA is TGTGCCAGCGGGCTGGGCTATGGCTACACCTTC. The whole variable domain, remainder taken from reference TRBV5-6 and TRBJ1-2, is DAGVTQSPTHLIKTRGQQVTLRCSPKSGHDTVSWYQQALGQGPQFIFQYYEEEERQRGNFPDRFSGHQFPNYSSELNVNALLLGDSALYLCASGLGYGYTFGSGTRLTVV.

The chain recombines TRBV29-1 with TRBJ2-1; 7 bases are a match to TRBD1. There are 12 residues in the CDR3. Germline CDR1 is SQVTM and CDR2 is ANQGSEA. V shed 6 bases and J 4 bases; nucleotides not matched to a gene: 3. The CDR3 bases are TGCAGCGTCGGGACAGAGTACAATGAGCAGTTCTTC. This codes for CSVGTEYNEQFF.

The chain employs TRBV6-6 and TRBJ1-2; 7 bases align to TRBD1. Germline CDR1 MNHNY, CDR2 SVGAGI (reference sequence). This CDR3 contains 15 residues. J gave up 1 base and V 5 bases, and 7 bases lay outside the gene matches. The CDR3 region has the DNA TGTGCCAGCAGTCCAGGGACAGAAGATAACTATGGCTACACCTTC. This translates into CASSPGTEDNYGYTF.

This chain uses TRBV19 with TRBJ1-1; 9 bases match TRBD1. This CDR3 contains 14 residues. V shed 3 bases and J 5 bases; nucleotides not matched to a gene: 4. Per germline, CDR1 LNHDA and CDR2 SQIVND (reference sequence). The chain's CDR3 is CASSMGQGGTEAFF. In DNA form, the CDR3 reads TGTGCCAGTAGTATGGGACAGGGAGGGACTGAAGCTTTCTTT.

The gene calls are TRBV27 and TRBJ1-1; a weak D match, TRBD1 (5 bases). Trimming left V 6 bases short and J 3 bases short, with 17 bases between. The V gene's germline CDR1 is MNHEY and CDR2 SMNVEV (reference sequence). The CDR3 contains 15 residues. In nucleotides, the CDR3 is TGTGCCAGCAGAAACTCGGGAGGGGAGCACACTGAAGCTTTCTTT. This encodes CASRNSGGEHTEAFF.

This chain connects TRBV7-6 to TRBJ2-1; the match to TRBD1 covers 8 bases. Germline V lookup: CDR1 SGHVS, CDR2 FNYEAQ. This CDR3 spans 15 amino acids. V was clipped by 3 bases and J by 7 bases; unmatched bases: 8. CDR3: CASSFGQGAGNEQFF. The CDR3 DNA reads TGTGCCAGCAGCTTTGGGCAGGGGGCTGGAAATGAGCAGTTCTTC.

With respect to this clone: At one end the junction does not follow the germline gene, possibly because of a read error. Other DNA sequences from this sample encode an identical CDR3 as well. CDR3 DNA: TGTGCCAGCAGCTCAGACCAGGGTAGGACAGGCTCCTACGAGCAATACTTC. It encodes CASSSDQGRTGSYEQYF. The chain employs TRBV7-9 and TRBJ2-7; 7 bases fit TRBD1. There are 17 residues in the CDR3. Germline assignment: CDR1 SEHNR and CDR2 FQNEAQ (reference sequence). Full variable domain (rest looked up from reference TRBV7-9 and TRBJ2-7): DTGVSQNPRHKITKRGQNVTFRCDPISEHNRLYWYRQTLGQGPEFLTYFQNEAQLEKSRLLSDRFSAERPKGSFSTLEIQRTEQGDSAMYLCASSSDQGRTGSYEQYFGPGTRLTVT.

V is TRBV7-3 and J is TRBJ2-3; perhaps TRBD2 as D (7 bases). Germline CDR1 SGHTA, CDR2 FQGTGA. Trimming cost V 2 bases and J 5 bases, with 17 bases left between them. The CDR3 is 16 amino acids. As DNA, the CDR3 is TGTGCCAGCAGCTTATTAGGGGGGGGAATAGGAGATACGCAGTATTTT. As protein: CASSLLGGGIGDTQYF.

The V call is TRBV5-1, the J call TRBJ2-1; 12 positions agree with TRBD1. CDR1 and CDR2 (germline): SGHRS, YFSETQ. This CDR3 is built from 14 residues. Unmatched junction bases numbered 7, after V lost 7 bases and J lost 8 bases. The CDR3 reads CASGTGGEGHEQFF. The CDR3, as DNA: TGCGCCAGCGGGACAGGGGGCGAGGGCCATGAGCAGTTCTTC. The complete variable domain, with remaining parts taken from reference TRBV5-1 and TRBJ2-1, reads KAGVTQTPRYLIKTRGQQVTLSCSPISGHRSVSWYQQTPGQGLQFLFEYFSETQRNKGNFPGRFSGRQFSNSRSEMNVSTLELGDSALYLCASGTGGEGHEQFFGPGTRLTVL.

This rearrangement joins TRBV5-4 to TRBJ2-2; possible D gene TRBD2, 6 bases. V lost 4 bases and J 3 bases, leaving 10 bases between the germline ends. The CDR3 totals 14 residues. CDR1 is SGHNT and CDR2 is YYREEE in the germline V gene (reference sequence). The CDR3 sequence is CASSPRDYTGELFF. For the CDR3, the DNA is TGTGCCAGCAGCCCTCGGGACTACACCGGGGAGCTGTTTTTT.

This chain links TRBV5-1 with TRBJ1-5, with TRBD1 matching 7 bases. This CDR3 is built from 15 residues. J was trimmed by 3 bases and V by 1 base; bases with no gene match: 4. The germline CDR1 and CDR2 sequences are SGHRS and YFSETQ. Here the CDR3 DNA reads TGCGCCAGCAGCTTGCAGGGACAGTACAATCAGCCCCAGCATTTT. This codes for CASSLQGQYNQPQHF.

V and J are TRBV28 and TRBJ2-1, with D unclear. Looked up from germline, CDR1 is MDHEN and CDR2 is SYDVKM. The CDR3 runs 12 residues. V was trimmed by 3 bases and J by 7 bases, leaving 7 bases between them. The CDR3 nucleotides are TGTGCCAGCAGTTTCCGCCAGAATGAGCAGTTCTTC. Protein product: CASSFRQNEQFF.

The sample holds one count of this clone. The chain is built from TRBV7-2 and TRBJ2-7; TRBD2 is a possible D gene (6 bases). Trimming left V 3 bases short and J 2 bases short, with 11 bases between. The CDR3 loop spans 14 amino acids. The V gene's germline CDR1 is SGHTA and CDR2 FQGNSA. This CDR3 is CASSFFAGTYEQYF. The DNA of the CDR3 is TGTGCCAGCAGCTTCTTTGCGGGGACCTACGAGCAGTACTTC.

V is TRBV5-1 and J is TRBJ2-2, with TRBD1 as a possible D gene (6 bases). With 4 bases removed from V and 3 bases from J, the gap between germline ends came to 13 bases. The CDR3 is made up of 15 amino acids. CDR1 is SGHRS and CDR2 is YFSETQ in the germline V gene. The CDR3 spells CASSLRDKHTGELFF. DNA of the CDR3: TGCGCCAGCAGCCTCCGGGACAAACACACCGGGGAGCTGTTTTTT.

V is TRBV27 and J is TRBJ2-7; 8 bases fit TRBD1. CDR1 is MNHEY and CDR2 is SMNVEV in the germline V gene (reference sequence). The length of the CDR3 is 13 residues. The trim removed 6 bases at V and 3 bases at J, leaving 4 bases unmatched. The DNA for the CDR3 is TGTGCCAGCAGACGGGACAGGCTCTACGAGCAGTACTTC. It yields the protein CASRRDRLYEQYF.

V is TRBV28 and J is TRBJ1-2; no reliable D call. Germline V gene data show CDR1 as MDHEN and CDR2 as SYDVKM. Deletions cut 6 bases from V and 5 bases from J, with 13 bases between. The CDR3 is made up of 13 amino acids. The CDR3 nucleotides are TGTGCCAGCAGCCGGGGAGACAAATATGGCTACACCTTC. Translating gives CASSRGDKYGYTF.

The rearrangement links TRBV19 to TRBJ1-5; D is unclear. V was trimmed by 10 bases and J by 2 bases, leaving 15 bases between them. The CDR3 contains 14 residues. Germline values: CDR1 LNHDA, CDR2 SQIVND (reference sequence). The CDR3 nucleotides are TGTGCCACGCGAATCGCCGGGGGCAATCAGCCCCAGCATTTT. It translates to CATRIAGGNQPQHF. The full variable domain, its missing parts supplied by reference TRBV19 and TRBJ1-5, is DGGITQSPKYLFRKEGQNVTLSCEQNLNHDAMYWYRQDPGQGLRLIYYSQIVNDFQKGDIAEGYSVSREKKESFPLTVTSAQKNPTAFYLCATRIAGGNQPQHFGDGTRLSIL.

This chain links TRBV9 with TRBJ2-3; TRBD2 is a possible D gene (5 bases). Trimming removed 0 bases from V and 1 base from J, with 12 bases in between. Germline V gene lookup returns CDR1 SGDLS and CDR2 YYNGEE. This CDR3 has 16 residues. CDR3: CASSVGRGSGTDTQYF. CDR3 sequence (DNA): TGTGCCAGCAGCGTAGGTCGGGGTTCCGGCACAGATACGCAGTATTTT.

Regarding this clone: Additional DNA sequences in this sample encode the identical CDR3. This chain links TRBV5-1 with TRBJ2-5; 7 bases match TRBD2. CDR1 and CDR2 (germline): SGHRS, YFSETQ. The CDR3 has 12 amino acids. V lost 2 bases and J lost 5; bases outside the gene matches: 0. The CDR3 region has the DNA TGCGCCAGCAGCTTCGGGGGGGAGACCCAGTACTTC. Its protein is CASSFGGETQYF.

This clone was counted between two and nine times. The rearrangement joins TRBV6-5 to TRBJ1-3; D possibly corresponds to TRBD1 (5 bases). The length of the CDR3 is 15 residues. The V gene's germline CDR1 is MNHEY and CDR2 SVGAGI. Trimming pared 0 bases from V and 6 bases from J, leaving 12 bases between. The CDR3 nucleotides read TGTGCCAGCAGTTACTCGAGACAGTTCCAAAACACCATATATTTT. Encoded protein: CASSYSRQFQNTIYF.

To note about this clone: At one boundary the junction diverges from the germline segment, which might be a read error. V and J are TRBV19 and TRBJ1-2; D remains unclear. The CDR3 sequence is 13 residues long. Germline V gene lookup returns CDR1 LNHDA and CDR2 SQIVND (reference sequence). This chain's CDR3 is CASRNAGGYDYTF. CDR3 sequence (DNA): TGTGCCAGTAGAAACGCGGGAGGGTATGACTACACCTTC.

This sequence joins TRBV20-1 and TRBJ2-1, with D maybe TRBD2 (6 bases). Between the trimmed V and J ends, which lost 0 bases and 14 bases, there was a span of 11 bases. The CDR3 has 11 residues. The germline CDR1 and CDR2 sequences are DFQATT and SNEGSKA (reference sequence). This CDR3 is CSARDIREEFF. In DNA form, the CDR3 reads TGCAGTGCTAGAGACATAAGGGAGGAGTTCTTC.